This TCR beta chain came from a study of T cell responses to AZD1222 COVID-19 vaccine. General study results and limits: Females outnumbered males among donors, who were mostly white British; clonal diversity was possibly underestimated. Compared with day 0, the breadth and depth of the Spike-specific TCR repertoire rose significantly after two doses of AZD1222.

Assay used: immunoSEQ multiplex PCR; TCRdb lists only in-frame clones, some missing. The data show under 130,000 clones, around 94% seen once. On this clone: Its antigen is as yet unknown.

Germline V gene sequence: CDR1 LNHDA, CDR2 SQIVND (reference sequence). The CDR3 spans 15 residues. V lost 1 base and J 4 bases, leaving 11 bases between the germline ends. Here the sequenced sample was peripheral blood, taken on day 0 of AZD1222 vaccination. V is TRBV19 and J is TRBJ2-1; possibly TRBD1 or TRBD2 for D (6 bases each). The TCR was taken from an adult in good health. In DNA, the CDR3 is TGTGCCAGTAGTATAGGGGGGGCCGAATACAATGAGCAGTTCTTC. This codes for CASSIGGAEYNEQFF.